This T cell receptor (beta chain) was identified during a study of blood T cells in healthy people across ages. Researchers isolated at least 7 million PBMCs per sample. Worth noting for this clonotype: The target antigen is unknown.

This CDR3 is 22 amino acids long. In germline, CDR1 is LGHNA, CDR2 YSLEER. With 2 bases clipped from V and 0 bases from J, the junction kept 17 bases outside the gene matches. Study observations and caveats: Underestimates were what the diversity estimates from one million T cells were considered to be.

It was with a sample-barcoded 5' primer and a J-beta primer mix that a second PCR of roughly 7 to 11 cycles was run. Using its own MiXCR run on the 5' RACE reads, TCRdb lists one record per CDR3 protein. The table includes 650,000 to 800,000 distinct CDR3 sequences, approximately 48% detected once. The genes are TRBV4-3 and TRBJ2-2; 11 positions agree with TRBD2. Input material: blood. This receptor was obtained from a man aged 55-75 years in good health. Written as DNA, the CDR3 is TGCGCCAGCAGCCAACCCACCGTTTTTACTAGCGGGGGAACAACGAACACCGGGGAGCTGTTTTTT. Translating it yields CASSQPTVFTSGGTTNTGELFF.